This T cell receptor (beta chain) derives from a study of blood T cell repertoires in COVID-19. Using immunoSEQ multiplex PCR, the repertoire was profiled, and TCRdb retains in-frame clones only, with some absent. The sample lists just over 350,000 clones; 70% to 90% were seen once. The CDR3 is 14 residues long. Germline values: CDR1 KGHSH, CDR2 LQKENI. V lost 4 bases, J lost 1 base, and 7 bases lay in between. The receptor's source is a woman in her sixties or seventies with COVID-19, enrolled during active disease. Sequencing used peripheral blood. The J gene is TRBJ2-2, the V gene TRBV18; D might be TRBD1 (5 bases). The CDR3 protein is CASSHDRNTGELFF. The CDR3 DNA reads TGTGCCAGCTCACACGACAGGAACACCGGGGAGCTGTTTTTT.